These 25 T cell receptor beta chains were sequenced from one sample in a study of blood T cell repertoires in COVID-19. Sequencing was performed with immunoSEQ multiplex PCR; in TCRdb, only in-frame clones are kept and a portion is missing. The profile shows approximately 350,000 clones, roughly 84% of them singletons. Sequencing was done on a sample of PBMCs or T cells enriched from blood (not recorded which). The receptor source for this set is a woman in her twenties or thirties who had recovered from COVID-19.

The CDR3 DNA reads as TGTGCCAGCAGTTTTTTGGTGGAGGGCTCCTCACCCCTCCACTTT. It codes for CASSFLVEGSSPLHF. This chain uses TRBV27 with TRBJ1-6; the D is unclear. The CDR3 length is 15 residues. Deletions cut 3 bases from V and 10 bases from J, with 16 bases between. CDR1 is MNHEY, CDR2 SMNVEV, per germline (reference sequence).

This rearrangement joins TRBV28 to TRBJ1-1; tentative D call: TRBD1 (5 bases). The V end was cut by 4 bases, the J end by 1 base, with 19 bases between. The CDR3 runs to 17 residues. Germline V CDR1 and CDR2: MDHEN, SYDVKM. The CDR3, as DNA: TGTGCCAGCAGTTACCCCGACAGACGTGCCTCGAACACTGAAGCTTTCTTT. Its translation: CASSYPDRRASNTEAFF. The whole variable domain, remainder taken from reference TRBV28 and TRBJ1-1, is DVKVTQSSRYLVKRTGEKVFLECVQDMDHENMFWYRQDPGLGLRLIYFSYDVKMKEKGDIPEGYSVSREKKERFSLILESASTNQTSMYLCASSYPDRRASNTEAFFGQGTRLTVV.

The chain has TRBV18 and TRBJ2-1, with D perhaps TRBD1 (6 bases). V was cut by 4 bases and J by 0 bases, with 13 bases left in between. This CDR3 is built from 16 residues. Germline V gene sequence: CDR1 KGHSH, CDR2 LQKENI. The CDR3 sequence is CASSRSAGDSYNEQFF. CDR3 DNA: TGTGCCAGCTCACGCTCGGCAGGGGACTCCTACAATGAGCAGTTCTTC.

This clone was recorded a few times. This chain uses TRBV14 with TRBJ1-2; weak D call: TRBD1 (5 bases). The CDR3 consists of 14 residues. The germline V gene encodes CDR1 SGHDN and CDR2 FVKESK. Trimming took off 4 bases at V and 7 bases at J, with 16 bases between the two ends. The CDR3 bases are TGTGCCAGCAGCCTCTCCTCCCCAGGGCTTGGCTACACCTTC. Translated: CASSLSSPGLGYTF.

The genes are TRBV28 and TRBJ1-3; D unresolved. This CDR3 has 11 amino acids. The germline V and J ends were trimmed by 4 bases and 6 bases, with 4 bases remaining between them. CDR1 is MDHEN, CDR2 SYDVKM, per germline. CDR3 DNA: TGTGCCAGCAGTTATATAAACACCATATATTTT. It yields the protein CASSYINTIYF. The full variable domain, in which reference TRBV28 and TRBJ1-3 provide the parts outside the CDR3, is DVKVTQSSRYLVKRTGEKVFLECVQDMDHENMFWYRQDPGLGLRLIYFSYDVKMKEKGDIPEGYSVSREKKERFSLILESASTNQTSMYLCASSYINTIYFGEGSWLTVV.

This sequence joins TRBV5-6 and TRBJ1-6; 9 nucleotides agree with TRBD1. The CDR3 length is 15 residues. The germline gives CDR1 SGHDT, CDR2 YYEEEE. After removal of 4 bases from V and 8 bases from J, the junction contained 7 bases not matched to a gene. CDR3 region: CASSPGTGSHSPLHF. In DNA, the CDR3 is TGTGCCAGCAGCCCTGGGACAGGGTCCCATTCACCCCTCCACTTT.

The rearrangement joins TRBV9 to TRBJ2-2; no definite D call. The V gene's germline CDR1 is SGDLS and CDR2 YYNGEE. Trimming removed 4 bases at V and 2 bases at J, with 3 bases between. The CDR3 sequence is 12 residues long. The CDR3 is CASSLNTGELFF. The CDR3 coding sequence is TGTGCCAGCAGCCTAAACACCGGGGAGCTGTTTTTT.

V usage is TRBV10-2 and J usage is TRBJ1-5; D ambiguous. Deletions cut 3 bases from V and 0 bases from J, with 3 bases between. This CDR3 is 13 amino acids long. Germline V gene data show CDR1 as WSHSY and CDR2 as SAAADI. CDR3 sequence reads: CASSDYSNQPQHF. The CDR3, as DNA: TGCGCCAGCAGTGACTATAGCAATCAGCCCCAGCATTTT.

V and J are TRBV11-3 and TRBJ2-3; TRBD2 matches 7 bases. V lost 2 bases, J lost 4 bases, and 9 bases stayed unmatched. Per germline, CDR1 SGHNT and CDR2 YENEEA. CDR3 length: 16 amino acids. The CDR3 DNA follows: TGTGCCAGCAGCTTAAACGGGGGGAGACGATCAGATACGCAGTATTTT. It translates to CASSLNGGRRSDTQYF.

The rearrangement joins TRBV2 to TRBJ1-2; possible D gene TRBD1, 5 bases. The CDR3 is 17 amino acids. From germline, CDR1 is SNHLY and CDR2 FYNNEI. The V end was cut by 7 bases, the J end by 0 bases, with 21 bases between. CDR3 DNA: TGTGCCAGCACTTCGGGACGGAGGGATCGAGCTAACTATGGCTACACCTTC. Translating it yields CASTSGRRDRANYGYTF.

This clone has only one observation. V usage is TRBV5-5 and J usage is TRBJ2-7; TRBD1 might be the D (5 bases). Germline V gene data show CDR1 as SGHKS and CDR2 as YYEKEE (reference sequence). Trimming removed 4 bases from V and 2 bases from J, with 16 bases in between. CDR3 length: 15 amino acids. The CDR3 DNA follows: TGTGCCAGCAGCACCCCAGGGTTCCTCACCTACGAGCAGTACTTC. Protein: CASSTPGFLTYEQYF.

This clone was observed a handful of times. V gene TRBV7-9 combines with J gene TRBJ1-2; 8 bases agree with TRBD1. Germline V lookup: CDR1 SEHNR, CDR2 FQNEAQ (reference sequence). The CDR3 sequence is 14 residues long. V was clipped by 5 bases and J by 6 bases; unmatched bases: 8. DNA for the CDR3: TGTGCCAGCAGCCCCGGGACAGGTCTACATGGCTACACCTTC. It codes for CASSPGTGLHGYTF.

The V gene is TRBV7-9, the J gene TRBJ1-3; perhaps TRBD1 as D (6 bases). V was clipped by 2 bases and J by 2 bases, with 7 bases between them. This CDR3 has 14 amino acids. Germline CDR1 reads SEHNR; CDR2 reads FQNEAQ (reference sequence). In nucleotides, the CDR3 is TGTGCCAGCAGCTTATCAGGGGCTGGAAACACCATATATTTT. Its protein is CASSLSGAGNTIYF.

The chain couples TRBV10-1 to TRBJ1-4, with TRBD1 as a possible D gene (5 bases). Germline CDR1 WNHNN, CDR2 SYGVQD (reference sequence). Trimming shortened V by 7 bases and J by 4 bases, and 13 bases separated the two germline ends. CDR3 size: 14 residues. This CDR3 reads CASKGRDFNEKLFF. For the CDR3, the DNA is TGCGCCAGCAAGGGCCGGGACTTTAATGAAAAACTGTTTTTT.

This clone was observed at least ten times. The rearrangement links TRBV11-3 to TRBJ2-2; maybe TRBD2 (5 bases). Trimming removed 4 bases from V and 0 bases from J, with 12 bases in between. The CDR3 is made up of 16 amino acids. Germline V gene lookup returns CDR1 SGHNT and CDR2 YENEEA. CDR3 DNA sequence: TGTGCCAGCAGCTATCACCGGGGTTCGAACACCGGGGAGCTGTTTTTT. Its protein is CASSYHRGSNTGELFF.

The rearrangement uses TRBV5-4 and TRBJ1-2; D remains ambiguous. The V gene lost 4 bases and the J gene lost 7 bases, with 17 bases spanning the gap. The CDR3 has 14 residues. Germline CDR1 is SGHNT and CDR2 is YYREEE (reference sequence). The CDR3 bases are TGTGCCAGCAGCGCAACCGGGGAAGCCGGTGGCTACACCTTC. The encoded protein is CASSATGEAGGYTF.

For the CDR3, the DNA is TGTGCCAGCAGTTCAGGGGGGAATTCCTACAATGAGCAGTTCTTC. Translation gives CASSSGGNSYNEQFF. The rearrangement uses TRBV28 and TRBJ2-1; the D gene is possibly TRBD1 (7 bases). The germline V gene encodes CDR1 MDHEN and CDR2 SYDVKM. There are 15 residues in the CDR3. Trimming left V 4 bases short and J 1 base short, with 11 bases between.

The chain recombines TRBV5-1 with TRBJ2-5, with 7 bases that match TRBD1. The germline gives CDR1 SGHRS, CDR2 YFSETQ. The CDR3 runs 13 residues. V lost 5 bases, J lost 4 bases, and 5 bases stayed unmatched. CDR3 sequence: CASRGAGGETQYF. The CDR3 coding sequence is TGCGCCAGCAGGGGGGCAGGGGGAGAGACCCAGTACTTC.

With respect to this clone: The sample has other DNA sequences that encode this CDR3 too. This chain joins TRBV9 and TRBJ1-2; D gene ambiguous. V lost 0 bases and J 0 bases, leaving 9 bases between the germline ends. Germline V gene lookup returns CDR1 SGDLS and CDR2 YYNGEE. The CDR3 loop spans 15 amino acids. The chain's CDR3 is CASSVAEGPNYGYTF. The CDR3 DNA sequence: TGTGCCAGCAGCGTAGCCGAGGGTCCTAACTATGGCTACACCTTC.

V and J are TRBV11-2 and TRBJ1-1, with D maybe TRBD1 (5 bases). This CDR3 has 14 amino acids. In germline, CDR1 is SGHAT, CDR2 FQNNGV. Trimming took 2 bases from V and 6 from J, leaving 13 bases between them. Here the CDR3 reads CASSLSRAGAEAFF. Written as DNA, the CDR3 is TGTGCCAGCAGCTTATCCAGAGCGGGGGCTGAAGCTTTCTTT.

V gene TRBV19 combines with J gene TRBJ2-7, with TRBD1 matching 8 bases. Trimming cost V 2 bases and J 2 bases; bases outside gene matches: 5. CDR3 size: 15 residues. CDR1 and CDR2 from the germline V gene are LNHDA and SQIVND (reference sequence). The CDR3 coding sequence is TGTGCCAGTAGTATATTTGGACAGGGCCCCTACGAGCAGTACTTC. Translation: CASSIFGQGPYEQYF.

V is TRBV5-6 and J is TRBJ2-3; TRBD2 agrees at 7 bases. The V gene's germline CDR1 is SGHDT and CDR2 YYEEEE. The CDR3 length is 18 residues. Unmatched junction bases numbered 15, after V lost 3 bases and J lost 2 bases. In nucleotides, the CDR3 is TGTGCCAGCAGCTCCGGGACGGGAGGCTGGTTGAACACAGATACGCAGTATTTT. Amino acid sequence: CASSSGTGGWLNTDTQYF.

The chain combines TRBV27 with TRBJ1-1; a weak D match, TRBD1 (6 bases). Per the germline V gene, CDR1 is MNHEY and CDR2 is SMNVEV (reference sequence). CDR3 size: 16 residues. Trimming removed 5 bases at V and 0 bases at J, with 16 bases between. The DNA for the CDR3 is TGTGCCAGCAGTCTCCGAGGACAGCCGGTGAACACTGAAGCTTTCTTT. Protein product: CASSLRGQPVNTEAFF.

The chain is built from TRBV2 and TRBJ1-2; TRBD1 is a possible D gene (5 bases). CDR3 length equals 14 residues. The germline CDR1 and CDR2 sequences are SNHLY and FYNNEI. Trimming left V 4 bases short and J 6 bases short, with 15 bases between. The CDR3 DNA is TGTGCCAGCAGTGTCTTGCAGGGCGAGGATGGCTACACCTTC. Translation: CASSVLQGEDGYTF.

The chain uses TRBV6-1 and TRBJ2-7; 9 bases match TRBD1. The CDR3 is 17 amino acids. Per germline, CDR1 MNHNS and CDR2 SASEGT. The V segment lost 2 bases and the J segment 1 base; nucleotides outside the gene matches: 9. CDR3 DNA: TGTGCCAGCAGTGAATGGGGTGGGACAGGGAGTTCCTACGAGCAGTACTTC. Translated: CASSEWGGTGSSYEQYF.